The rows below give T cell receptor beta chains drawn from one sample of a study of blood T cell repertoires in COVID-19. The protocol was immunoSEQ multiplex PCR, while the TCRdb copy is restricted to in-frame clones and leaves out a portion. The sample consists of approximately 240,000 clones, about four fifths of them appearing once. Sequences were obtained from PBMCs or T cells enriched from blood (not recorded which). The receptor source for this set is a woman aged 40 to 55 with acute COVID-19. Each CDR3 is given with its conserved first and last residue. Fields, in order: V gene, CDR3 protein.

TRBV7-7,CASSPGTGRSDELFF
TRBV11-2,CASSSPRGWAEAFF
TRBV7-9,CASSLAGGTGNTIYF
TRBV5-6,CASSVSGAMNTEAFF
TRBV25-1,CASSENRDGTEAFF
TRBV7-3,CASSPREGWDTDTQYF
TRBV28,CASTEVQGKDYGYTF
TRBV19,CASSHPTGVAHFF
TRBV11-1,CASSSRTGNTDTQYF
TRBV7-2,CASSQDGLAGGQSLF
TRBV19,CASSLDWKNIQYF
TRBV11-2,CASSRTSGGASYNEQFF
TRBV9,CASSVLGTSGTDTQYF
TRBV6-1,CASSEQGYTEAFF
TRBV27,CASSLSDRGNSPLHF
TRBV3-1/TRBV3-2,CASSHEGREQFF
TRBV5-1,CASSLGQGPQETQYF
TRBV24-1,CATSDGTGEKLFF
TRBV7-3,CASSPPLSDRPYNSPLHF
TRBV4-1,CASSPESSSYEQYF
TRBV30,CAWSVLNEKLFF
TRBV11-2,CASSRFLYEQYF
TRBV5-1,CASSAISGVAEAFF
TRBV7-9,CASSYRGGTEAFF
TRBV13,CASSLGTGGSQPQHF
TRBV29-1,CSVDLAGWETQYF
TRBV5-5,CASSDIPGQGAEQYF
TRBV19,CASSIAGSSGSRENTQYF
TRBV3-1/TRBV3-2,CASSPLGRGGEQYF